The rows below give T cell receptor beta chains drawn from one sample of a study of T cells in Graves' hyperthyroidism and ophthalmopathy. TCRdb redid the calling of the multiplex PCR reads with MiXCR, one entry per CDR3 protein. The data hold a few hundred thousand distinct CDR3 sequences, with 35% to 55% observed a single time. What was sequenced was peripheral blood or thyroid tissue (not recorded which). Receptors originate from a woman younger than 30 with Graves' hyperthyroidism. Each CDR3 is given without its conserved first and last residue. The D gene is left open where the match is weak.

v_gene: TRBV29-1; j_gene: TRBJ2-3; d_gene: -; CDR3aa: SAGDPVDTQY
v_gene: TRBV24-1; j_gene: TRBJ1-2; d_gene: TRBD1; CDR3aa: ATSDRTGRGYT
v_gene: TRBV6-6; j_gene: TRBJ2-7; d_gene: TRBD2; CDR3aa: ASRDIAGGIEQY
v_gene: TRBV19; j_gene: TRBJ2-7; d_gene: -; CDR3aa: ASSGDIGVQY
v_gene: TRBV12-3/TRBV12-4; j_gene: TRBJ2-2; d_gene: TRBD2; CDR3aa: ASSKKREGGELF
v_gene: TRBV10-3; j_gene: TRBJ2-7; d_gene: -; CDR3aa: AIKEGGWGQY
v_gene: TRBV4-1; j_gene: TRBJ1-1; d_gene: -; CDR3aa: ASSQEGGAEAF
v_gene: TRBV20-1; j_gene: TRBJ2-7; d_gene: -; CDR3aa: SAAQAGSLSEQY
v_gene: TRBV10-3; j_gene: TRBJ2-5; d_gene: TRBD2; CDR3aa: ATRLAGQGPQETQY
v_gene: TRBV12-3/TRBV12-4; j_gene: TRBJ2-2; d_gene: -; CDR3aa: ASSSRRLGGTGELF
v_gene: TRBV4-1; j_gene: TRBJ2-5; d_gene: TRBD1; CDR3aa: ASSQDRDRGRETQY
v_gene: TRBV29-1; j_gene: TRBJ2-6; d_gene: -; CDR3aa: SAEGHQLSGANVLT
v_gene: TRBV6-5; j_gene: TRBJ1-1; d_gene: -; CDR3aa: ASSYPRDPRASEAF
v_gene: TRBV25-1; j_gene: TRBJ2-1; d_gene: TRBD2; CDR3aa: ASSGRGSYNEQF
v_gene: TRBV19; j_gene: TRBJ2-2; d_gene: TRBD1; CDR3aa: ASSIRRTGNTGELF
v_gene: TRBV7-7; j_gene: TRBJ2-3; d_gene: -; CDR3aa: ASSPWTELTDTQY
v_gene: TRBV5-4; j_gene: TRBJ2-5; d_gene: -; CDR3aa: ASSQGGSLLQETQY
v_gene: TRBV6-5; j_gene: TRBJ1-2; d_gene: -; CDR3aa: ASSSSGGAKDGYT
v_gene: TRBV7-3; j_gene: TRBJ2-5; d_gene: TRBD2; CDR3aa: ASTRLARARGETQY
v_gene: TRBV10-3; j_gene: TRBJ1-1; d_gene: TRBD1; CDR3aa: AITDRVGGTEAF